The next 3 T cell receptor beta chains were all read from a single sample in a study of blood T cell repertoires in COVID-19. Clones were sequenced by immunoSEQ multiplex PCR, and TCRdb holds only the in-frame ones, with some missing. Here the sample spans roughly 180,000 clones, around 80% being singletons. Source material: PBMCs or T cells enriched from blood (not recorded which). All receptors come from a man aged 60-69 years who had been exposed to COVID-19.

The V gene is TRBV24-1, the J gene TRBJ2-1; 9 nucleotides line up with TRBD2. This CDR3 has 18 amino acids. J was trimmed by 1 base and V by 9 bases; bases with no gene match: 15. Germline V gives CDR1 KGHDR, CDR2 SFDVKD. The CDR3 nucleotides are TGTGCCACCTCCCCCATCGCGGGAGGGCCTCAGTCCTACAATGAGCAGTTCTTC. This sequence encodes CATSPIAGGPQSYNEQFF.

This clone has just a few counts. J is TRBJ2-1 and V is TRBV18, with D perhaps matching TRBD2 (6 bases). The CDR3 consists of 15 residues. The germline V gene has CDR1 KGHSH and CDR2 LQKENI. V lost 3 bases and J lost 5, with 14 bases in between. DNA for the CDR3: TGTGCCAGCTCACCGGGACTGTTTCGGGACAATGAGCAGTTCTTC. Amino acids: CASSPGLFRDNEQFF.

The J gene is TRBJ2-7, the V gene TRBV30; 11 bases line up with TRBD2. The V segment lost 1 base and the J segment 6 bases; nucleotides outside the gene matches: 8. CDR3 length: 15 amino acids. CDR1 and CDR2 from the germline V gene are GTSNPN and SVGIG (reference sequence). The DNA for the CDR3 is TGTGCCTGGAGTGGCGGGACTAGCGGCCTCGCCGAGCAGTACTTC. Protein sequence: CAWSGGTSGLAEQYF. Complete variable domain (other parts from reference TRBV30 and TRBJ2-7): SQTIHQWPATLVQPVGSPLSLECTVEGTSNPNLYWYRQAAGRGLQLLFYSVGIGQISSEVPQNLSASRPQDRQFILSSKKLLLSDSGFYLCAWSGGTSGLAEQYFGPGTRLTVT.